These 10 T cell receptor beta chains were all obtained from the same sample, sequenced in a study of blood T cell repertoires in COVID-19. TCRdb keeps only in-frame clones here, not all; method: immunoSEQ multiplex PCR. The sample consists of approximately 300,000 clones, approximately 92% of them appearing once. Material for sequencing was PBMCs or T cells enriched from blood (not recorded which). The receptor set was obtained from a woman aged 25 to 39 who had recovered from COVID-19.

This clone showed up just once. The genes are TRBV4-3 and TRBJ2-1; D unclear. CDR1 LGHNA and CDR2 YSLEER come from the germline V gene. V lost 1 base and J 7 bases, leaving 11 bases between the germline ends. The CDR3 length is 14 residues. The CDR3 nucleotides read TGCGCCAGCAGCCAAGTCGCGACACCAAATGAGCAGTTCTTC. As protein: CASSQVATPNEQFF.

The chain recombines TRBV7-8 with TRBJ1-1; 7 bases fit TRBD1. The germline V gene has CDR1 SGHVS and CDR2 FQNEAQ. Losses at the gene ends were 4 bases for V and 6 bases for J; bases not matched to a gene: 5. The CDR3 has 13 residues. CDR3 protein: CASSSHQGAEAFF. The DNA for the CDR3 is TGTGCCAGCAGCTCACACCAGGGGGCTGAAGCTTTCTTT.

The gene calls are TRBV18 and TRBJ1-1; D is unresolved. V was cut by 4 bases and J by 7 bases, with 16 bases left in between. Germline assignment: CDR1 KGHSH and CDR2 LQKENI. The CDR3 consists of 14 residues. Here the CDR3 DNA reads TGTGCCAGCTCACGCCCGACCTTGGGAGGTGAAGCTTTCTTT. It yields the protein CASSRPTLGGEAFF.

The V call is TRBV4-2, the J call TRBJ2-1, with D unresolved. Germline V CDR1 and CDR2: LGHNA, YNFKEQ. The ends were cut back, 0 bases at V and 9 bases at J, with 18 bases in the middle. The CDR3 extends over 16 amino acids. The CDR3 DNA is TGTGCCAGCAGCCAAGATGGTCGTCCCAACCGCGGTGAGCAGTTCTTC. The encoded protein is CASSQDGRPNRGEQFF.

The V call is TRBV19, the J call TRBJ2-1; 12 bases match TRBD2. With V trimmed by 4 bases and J by 4 bases, 5 bases remained unmatched. Germline-derived CDR1 and CDR2 are LNHDA and SQIVND (reference sequence). This CDR3 spans 16 amino acids. The CDR3 DNA sequence: TGTGCCAGTAGTAGACGACTAGCGGGGGCTTACAATGAGCAGTTCTTC. Translating gives CASSRRLAGAYNEQFF.

The gene calls are TRBV5-1 and TRBJ1-1; 7 nucleotides agree with TRBD1. J gave up 2 bases and V 5 bases, and 6 bases lay outside the gene matches. The CDR3 loop spans 14 amino acids. Germline values: CDR1 SGHRS, CDR2 YFSETQ. CDR3 residues: CASRRDRKNTEAFF. DNA for the CDR3: TGCGCCAGCAGGCGGGACAGAAAAAACACTGAAGCTTTCTTT.

CDR3 coding DNA: TGTGCCAGCAGTTTAACTGGCAGCGGTTCACCCCTCCACTTT. The encoded protein is CASSLTGSGSPLHF. The V gene is TRBV28, the J gene TRBJ1-6; D not certain. The germline V gene encodes CDR1 MDHEN and CDR2 SYDVKM. The CDR3 is 14 amino acids. V gave up 2 bases and J gave up 9 bases, with 11 bases separating them.

The rearrangement links TRBV5-6 to TRBJ1-5; D unresolved. Germline V lookup: CDR1 SGHDT, CDR2 YYEEEE. This CDR3 spans 15 amino acids. Trimming removed 1 base from V and 0 bases from J, with 8 bases in between. The CDR3 DNA reads as TGTGCCAGCAGCTTGACGGGGAATAGCAATCAGCCCCAGCATTTT. As protein: CASSLTGNSNQPQHF.

J is TRBJ2-1 and V is TRBV9; 11 bases align to TRBD2. V lost 1 base, J lost 0 bases, and 6 bases stayed unmatched. The CDR3 spans 18 residues. Germline V gene sequence: CDR1 SGDLS, CDR2 YYNGEE. CDR3 in amino acids: CASSVWDSGRASYNEQFF. In nucleotides, the CDR3 is TGTGCCAGCAGCGTATGGGATAGCGGGAGGGCCTCCTACAATGAGCAGTTCTTC.

The chain joins TRBV4-3 to TRBJ2-5; D call uncertain. Trimming cost V 1 base and J 3 bases, with 9 bases left between them. From germline, CDR1 is LGHNA and CDR2 YSLEER. CDR3 length: 14 amino acids. The CDR3 region is CASSQGVFKETQYF. CDR3 nucleotides: TGCGCCAGCAGCCAAGGTGTCTTTAAAGAGACCCAGTACTTC.